A single sample is the source of the 26 T cell receptor beta chains below, sequenced in a study of cytomegalovirus exposure and HLA in healthy donors. The PCR had 60 Vbeta and 13 Jbeta primers. Sequenced by immunoSEQ multiplex PCR; TCRdb stores in-frame clones only, minus some. The table shows under 150,000 clones, with under 80% occurring only once. The sequencing input was PBMCs. These receptors all stem from a woman aged 40-49 years in good health and CMV-seropositive.

The chain couples TRBV5-1 to TRBJ1-2; D ambiguous. Germline CDR1 reads SGHRS; CDR2 reads YFSETQ. V lost 0 bases, J lost 4 bases, and 4 bases lay in between. The CDR3 runs to 12 residues. CDR3 bases: TGCGCCAGCAGCTTGGCCAGCTATGGCTACACCTTC. It yields the protein CASSLASYGYTF.

V and J are TRBV7-8 and TRBJ1-5; D is possibly TRBD1 (5 bases). Germline V lookup: CDR1 SGHVS, CDR2 FQNEAQ. CDR3 length: 16 residues. Trimming left V 1 base short and J 7 bases short, with 17 bases between. The CDR3 loop is CASSLVHKGGEQPQHF. The CDR3 nucleotides read TGTGCCAGCAGCTTAGTGCATAAGGGAGGGGAACAGCCCCAGCATTTT.

This clone was counted a few times. The V gene is TRBV14, the J gene TRBJ1-4; 9 bases align to TRBD1. Trimming cost V 4 bases and J 5 bases; bases outside gene matches: 11. CDR3 length: 17 residues. Germline CDR1 SGHDN, CDR2 FVKESK. Written as DNA, the CDR3 is TGTGCCAGCAGCCTAAGATTCGGGACAGGGTCAAATGAAAAACTGTTTTTT. Its protein is CASSLRFGTGSNEKLFF.

The V call is TRBV7-9, the J call TRBJ2-4; D ambiguous. Germline V gene lookup returns CDR1 SEHNR and CDR2 FQNEAQ (reference sequence). The CDR3 contains 13 residues. The V end lost 5 bases, the J end lost 2 bases, and 7 bases lay between the germline ends. The CDR3 DNA sequence: TGTGCCAGCAGCCCTAATACCAAAAACATTCAGTACTTC. It specifies CASSPNTKNIQYF.

The chain carries TRBV10-3 and TRBJ1-2, with 9 bases lining up with TRBD1. The CDR3 runs to 16 residues. V gave up 2 bases and J gave up 4 bases; unmatched junction bases: 8. Germline V CDR1 and CDR2: ENHRY, SYGVKD. The CDR3 loop is CAISEPDRGPFYGYTF. The CDR3 coding sequence is TGTGCCATCAGTGAGCCGGACAGGGGTCCGTTCTATGGCTACACCTTC.

J is TRBJ2-7 and V is TRBV6-1; TRBD2 might be the D (5 bases). From germline, CDR1 is MNHNS and CDR2 SASEGT. The CDR3 contains 13 residues. V lost 4 bases, J lost 3 bases, and 10 bases lay in between. In nucleotides, the CDR3 is TGTGCCAGCAGTGCCGGGGTCTTCTACGAGCAGTACTTC. Its protein is CASSAGVFYEQYF.

This clone was found a few times. This chain connects TRBV4-1 to TRBJ2-2; D is ambiguous. In germline, CDR1 is MGHRA, CDR2 YSYEKL. The length of the CDR3 is 16 residues. Trimming removed 0 bases from V and 3 bases from J, with 11 bases in between. CDR3 DNA sequence: TGCGCCAGCAGCCAAGAAAGCCGGTCCGACACCGGGGAGCTGTTTTTT. Translation gives CASSQESRSDTGELFF.

As for this clone: One end of the junction is discordant with germline, which a read error may explain. The chain couples TRBV13 to TRBJ1-2; no clear D. From germline, CDR1 is PRHDT and CDR2 FYEKMQ (reference sequence). The CDR3 sequence is 14 residues long. CDR3 in amino acids: CASSSELPPRLQFF. CDR3 sequence (DNA): TGTGCCAGCAGCTCCGAATTACCCCCCAGGCTACAATTCTTC.

The chain recombines TRBV7-6 with TRBJ2-2, with 9 bases aligning to TRBD2. This CDR3 is 15 amino acids long. Per the germline V gene, CDR1 is SGHVS and CDR2 is FNYEAQ. The V and J ends lost 1 base and 7 bases, in that order; junction bases with no gene match: 4. DNA for the CDR3: TGTGCCAGCAGCTTAGTAGCGGGAGTCAACGGGGAGCTGTTTTTT. This translates into CASSLVAGVNGELFF.

The chain links TRBV11-3 to TRBJ2-7; a weak D match, TRBD2 (5 bases). V shed 1 base and J shed 4 bases, with 11 bases lying between them. This CDR3 comprises 14 residues. Germline CDR1 reads SGHNT; CDR2 reads YENEEA. The CDR3 DNA follows: TGTGCCAGCAGCTTAGGGACTTCCTTATACGAGCAGTACTTC. It specifies CASSLGTSLYEQYF.

CDR3 bases: TGTGCCAGCAGCTCTCCTGAGGCGGGAGTGGGCCTCAATGAGCAGTTCTTC. Encoded protein: CASSSPEAGVGLNEQFF. V usage is TRBV5-6 and J usage is TRBJ2-1, with TRBD2 matching 7 bases. This CDR3 has 17 amino acids. Trimming at V came to 3 bases and at J to 6 bases, leaving 15 bases not matched to a gene. In germline, CDR1 is SGHDT, CDR2 YYEEEE.

The chain is built from TRBV7-8 and TRBJ1-6, with D unresolved. Germline V lookup: CDR1 SGHVS, CDR2 FQNEAQ. The CDR3 runs to 13 residues. V was pared by 8 bases and J by 11 bases, with 16 bases between. This CDR3 reads CASGWGGGAPLHF. The CDR3, as DNA: TGTGCCAGCGGTTGGGGAGGAGGTGCACCCCTCCACTTT.

V and J are TRBV13 and TRBJ1-1; 8 bases line up with TRBD1. V lost 4 bases, J lost 0 bases, and 7 bases stayed unmatched. The germline V gene has CDR1 PRHDT and CDR2 FYEKMQ (reference sequence). The CDR3 sequence is 16 residues long. CDR3 in DNA: TGTGCCAGCAGCTCCAGGGGGCGCGTTGTGAACACTGAAGCTTTCTTT. Protein product: CASSSRGRVVNTEAFF. The whole variable domain, remainder taken from reference TRBV13 and TRBJ1-1, is AAGVIQSPRHLIKEKRETATLKCYPIPRHDTVYWYQQGPGQDPQFLISFYEKMQSDKGSIPDRFSAQQFSDYHSELNMSSLELGDSALYFCASSSRGRVVNTEAFFGQGTRLTVV.

This chain connects TRBV25-1 to TRBJ1-1; D uncertain. Trimming took 0 bases from V and 1 from J, leaving 12 bases between them. Per the germline V gene, CDR1 is MGHDK and CDR2 is SYGVNS. The CDR3 is 16 residues long. As DNA, the CDR3 is TGTGCCAGCAGTGAATATTATTTGAGGGAGAACACTGAAGCTTTCTTT. Its protein is CASSEYYLRENTEAFF. Variable domain in full (rest from reference TRBV25-1 and TRBJ1-1): EADIYQTPRYLVIGTGKKITLECSQTMGHDKMYWYQQDPGMELHLIHYSYGVNSTEKGDLSSESTVSRIRTEHFPLTLESARPSHTSQYLCASSEYYLRENTEAFFGQGTRLTVV.

This clone was found once. The germline gene is not matched at one end of the junction; a read error may be the cause. The chain carries TRBV6-5 and TRBJ2-3, with D unclear. The CDR3 totals 13 residues. Germline CDR1 is MNHEY and CDR2 is SVGAGI. The CDR3 region has the DNA TGTGCCAGCAGTGACTCGTGGAGAGATACGCAGTATTTT. Its translation is CASSDSWRDTQYF.

For the CDR3, the DNA is TGCGCCAGCAGCCAAGCCGCAGGGCTCGCCTACGAGCAGTACTTC. It specifies CASSQAAGLAYEQYF. The rearrangement links TRBV4-1 to TRBJ2-7; possibly TRBD1 for D (5 bases). Germline CDR1 reads MGHRA; CDR2 reads YSYEKL. The CDR3 extends over 15 amino acids. V lost 1 base and J lost 2, with 12 bases in between.

The rearrangement links TRBV27 to TRBJ2-3, with 12 bases aligning to TRBD2. This CDR3 is built from 16 residues. Germline V gene sequence: CDR1 MNHEY, CDR2 SMNVEV (reference sequence). V was clipped by 6 bases and J by 2 bases; unmatched bases: 6. DNA of the CDR3: TGTGCCAGCAGGTCACTAGCGGGGGGAGACACAGATACGCAGTATTTT. Amino acids: CASRSLAGGDTDTQYF.

V is TRBV15 and J is TRBJ1-4, with TRBD1 identical over 7 bases. With 6 bases clipped from V and 6 bases from J, the junction kept 4 bases outside the gene matches. CDR1 and CDR2 (germline): LNHNV, YYDKDF (reference sequence). This CDR3 is 13 amino acids long. CDR3 nucleotide sequence: TGTGCCACCAGTCCGGGACAGTATGAAAAACTGTTTTTT. It yields the protein CATSPGQYEKLFF.

The chain is built from TRBV6-6 and TRBJ1-1; 8 bases match TRBD1. The V gene's germline CDR1 is MNHNY and CDR2 SVGAGI (reference sequence). The trim removed 6 bases at V and 1 base at J, leaving 10 bases unmatched. The CDR3 runs 16 residues. In DNA, the CDR3 is TGTGCCAGCAGCCGGGACAGGCGGGTGAAGAACACTGAAGCTTTCTTT. It yields the protein CASSRDRRVKNTEAFF.

The CDR3 region has the DNA TGCAGCGCCTCCCTCCCGGGCAGGGTGGGATTCGATGAGCAGTTCTTC. Its translation: CSASLPGRVGFDEQFF. J is TRBJ2-1 and V is TRBV29-1; tentatively, D is TRBD1 (5 bases). This CDR3 comprises 16 residues. CDR1 SQVTM and CDR2 ANQGSEA come from the germline V gene. The V and J ends lost 7 bases and 8 bases respectively, with 27 bases between them.

The chain joins TRBV2 to TRBJ1-4; 7 nucleotides match TRBD1. CDR1 is SNHLY, CDR2 FYNNEI, per germline. J was trimmed by 7 bases and V by 6 bases; bases with no gene match: 8. CDR3 size: 14 residues. CDR3 sequence (DNA): TGTGCCAGCAGCCCGACAGGGTCGGGTGAAAAACTGTTTTTT. Translated, it gives CASSPTGSGEKLFF.

This clone occurred a few times. This sequence joins TRBV4-1 and TRBJ1-5; 12 bases map to TRBD1. The CDR3 is made up of 17 amino acids. With V trimmed by 1 base and J by 6 bases, 7 bases remained unmatched. Germline V gives CDR1 MGHRA, CDR2 YSYEKL. The DNA of the CDR3 is TGCGCCAGCAGCCAAGTGATGGGACAGGGGGCAGTTCAGCCCCAGCATTTT. The encoded protein is CASSQVMGQGAVQPQHF.

The chain carries TRBV30 and TRBJ1-1; no reliable D call. The CDR3 consists of 14 residues. Germline assignment: CDR1 GTSNPN and CDR2 SVGIG (reference sequence). V lost 2 bases to trimming and J lost 2 bases, with 12 bases between them. Here the CDR3 DNA reads TGTGCCTGGAGTTCATTAAGCTTTAACACTGAAGCTTTCTTT. Translated, it gives CAWSSLSFNTEAFF.

The rearrangement links TRBV18 to TRBJ1-1, with TRBD1 identical over 8 bases. Germline V gene sequence: CDR1 KGHSH, CDR2 LQKENI. V shed 3 bases, J shed 3 bases, and the junction held 6 bases outside the gene matches. CDR3 length: 15 residues. This CDR3 is CASSPQGARDTEAFF. CDR3 DNA sequence: TGTGCCAGCTCACCCCAGGGGGCGCGGGACACTGAAGCTTTCTTT.

The V gene is TRBV4-3, the J gene TRBJ2-1, with TRBD1 matching 7 bases. The CDR3 is 16 amino acids. J gave up 0 bases and V 1 base, and 3 bases lay outside the gene matches. Germline lookup yields CDR1 LGHNA and CDR2 YSLEER. The CDR3 sequence is CASSQVGTASYNEQFF. CDR3 bases: TGCGCCAGCAGCCAAGTTGGGACAGCCTCCTACAATGAGCAGTTCTTC.

With regard to this clone: Other DNA sequences from this sample encode an identical CDR3 as well. V is TRBV5-1 and J is TRBJ1-1, with 7 positions matching TRBD1. The CDR3 sequence is 14 residues long. Germline values: CDR1 SGHRS, CDR2 YFSETQ. With V trimmed by 0 bases and J by 3 bases, 2 bases remained unmatched. The DNA for the CDR3 is TGCGCCAGCAGCTTGGGACAGGGATACACTGAAGCTTTCTTT. This encodes CASSLGQGYTEAFF.